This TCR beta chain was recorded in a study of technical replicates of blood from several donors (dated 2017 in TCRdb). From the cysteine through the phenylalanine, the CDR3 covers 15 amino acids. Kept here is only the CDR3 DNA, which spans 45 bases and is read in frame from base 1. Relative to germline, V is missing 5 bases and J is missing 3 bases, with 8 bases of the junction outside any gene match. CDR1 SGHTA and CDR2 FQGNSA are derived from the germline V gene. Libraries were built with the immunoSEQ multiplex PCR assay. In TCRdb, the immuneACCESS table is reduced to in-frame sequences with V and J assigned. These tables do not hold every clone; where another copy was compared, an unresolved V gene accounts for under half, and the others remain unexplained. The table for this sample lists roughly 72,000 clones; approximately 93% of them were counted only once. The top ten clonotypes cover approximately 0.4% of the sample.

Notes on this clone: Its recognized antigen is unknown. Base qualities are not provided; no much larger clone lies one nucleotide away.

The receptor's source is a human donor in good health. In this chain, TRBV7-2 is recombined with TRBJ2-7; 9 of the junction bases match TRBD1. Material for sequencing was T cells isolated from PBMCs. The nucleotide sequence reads TGTGCCAGCAGCGAACAGGGGGCAGCAGGCTACGAGCAGTACTTC. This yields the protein CASSEQGAAGYEQYF.